This T cell receptor (beta chain) was sequenced for a study of blood T cell repertoires in COVID-19. Study information: Italy, Spain and the United States were the sources of the convalescent and acute COVID-19 samples.

CDR1 is MNHEY and CDR2 is SVGEGT in the germline V gene. This CDR3 spans 13 amino acids. Germline trimming cut 6 bases from V and 5 bases from J; bases unmatched to any gene: 6. TCRdb's table, derived via immunoSEQ multiplex PCR, lists solely in-frame clones and lacks some. The repertoire has about 140,000 clones, over 75% of them found once; the top ten carry 1.6%. The chain couples TRBV6-2 or TRBV6-3 to TRBJ2-5; TRBD2 matches 7 bases. Sequencing input: peripheral blood. The clonotype was recovered from a human donor in a cohort sampled during active COVID-19. The CDR3 spells CASSPREGETQYF. As DNA, the CDR3 is TGTGCCAGCAGCCCCAGGGAGGGGGAGACCCAGTACTTC.